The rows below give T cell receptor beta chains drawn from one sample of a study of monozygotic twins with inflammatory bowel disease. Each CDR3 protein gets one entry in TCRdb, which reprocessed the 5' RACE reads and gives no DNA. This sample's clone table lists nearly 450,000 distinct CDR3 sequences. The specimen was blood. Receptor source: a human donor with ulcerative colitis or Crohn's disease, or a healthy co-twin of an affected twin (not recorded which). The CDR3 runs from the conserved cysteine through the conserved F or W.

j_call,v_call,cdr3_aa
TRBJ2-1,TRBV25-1,CASSPRPGLAGANYNEQFF
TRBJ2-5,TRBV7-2,CASSLALRGGYQETQYF
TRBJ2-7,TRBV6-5,CASSFNWGQGASEQYF
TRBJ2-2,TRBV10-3,CATAPSPGELFF
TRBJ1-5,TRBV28,CASTLGGTQPQHF
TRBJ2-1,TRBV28,CASSLSGGPPYNEQFF
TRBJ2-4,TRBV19,CASSISSGIPKNIQYF
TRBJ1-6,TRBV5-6,CASSSVSYNSPLHF
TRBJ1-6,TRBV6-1,CASRRLLVYSPLHF
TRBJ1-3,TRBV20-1,CSATLSGNTIYF
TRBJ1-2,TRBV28,CASSFGGMGPSYGYTF
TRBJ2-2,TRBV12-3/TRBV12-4,CASRTGRNTGELFF
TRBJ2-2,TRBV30,CAWKVLQGPGELFF
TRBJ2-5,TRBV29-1,CIGSLAVQETQYF
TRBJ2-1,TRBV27,CASSYEQGTYNEQFF
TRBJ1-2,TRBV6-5,CASRAGVNYGYTF
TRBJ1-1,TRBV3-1,CASNPAGNTEAFF
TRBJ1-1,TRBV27,CAILLGLDGAFF
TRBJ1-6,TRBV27,CASSLGVPYNSPLHF
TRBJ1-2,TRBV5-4,CASSFWQGASLNYGYTF
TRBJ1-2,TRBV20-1,CSASGGTLSSNYGYTF
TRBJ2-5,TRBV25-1,CASSESFQVGTQYF
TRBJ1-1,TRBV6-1,CASSPTAGVSEAFF
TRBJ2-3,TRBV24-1,CATSDLNRDTYTDTQYF
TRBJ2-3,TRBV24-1,CATSEAALAGSTDTQYF
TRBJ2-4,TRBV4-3,CASSQDLASGSISKNIQYF
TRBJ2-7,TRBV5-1,CASSEGTVDYEQYF
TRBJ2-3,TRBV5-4,CASSSDRDRAGTQYF
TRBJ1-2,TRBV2,CASSEVGRLNDGYTF
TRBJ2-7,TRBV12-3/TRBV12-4,CASIYADEQYF
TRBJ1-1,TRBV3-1,CASSQEAGGADTEAFF
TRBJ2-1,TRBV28,CATTSGQWQQFF
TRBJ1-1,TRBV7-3,CASSSMRDTEAFF
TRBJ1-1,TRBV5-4,CASTGTGGLNTEAFF
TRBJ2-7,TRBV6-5,CASSSSGASSYEQYF
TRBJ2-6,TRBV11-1,CASTPSRGRVSGANVLTF
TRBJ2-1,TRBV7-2,CTSNTGTSGDEQFF
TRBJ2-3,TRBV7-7,CASSPGTSGGAVDTQYF
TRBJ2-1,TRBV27,CASSLRTSGRSSYNEQFF
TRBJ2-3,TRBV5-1,CASSPLASGGATDTQYF
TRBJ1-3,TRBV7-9,CASSLARIAASTIYF
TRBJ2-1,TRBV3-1,CASSQETENEQFF
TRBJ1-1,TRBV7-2,CASSRTGGTEAFF
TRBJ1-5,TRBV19,CASSIGGRPQHF
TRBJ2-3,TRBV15,CATSRATGGWDTQYF